The next 18 T cell receptor beta chains were all read from a single sample in a study of CD8 T cells in Susac syndrome. An input of roughly 0.45 to 1 ug of RNA was subjected to reverse transcription using random hexamers. MiXCR was run by TCRdb on the immunoSEQ multiplex PCR reads, yielding one entry per CDR3 protein. The data hold roughly 200,000 distinct CDR3 sequences, with approximately 94% observed a single time. Sequenced sample: CD4+ T cells from PBMCs. The receptor set was obtained from a human donor in good health.

This chain uses TRBV7-9 with TRBJ2-1; perhaps TRBD2 as D (6 bases). The germline V gene has CDR1 SEHNR and CDR2 FQNEAQ (reference sequence). Trimming pared 3 bases from V and 9 bases from J, leaving 12 bases between. CDR3 length equals 13 residues. CDR3 protein: CASSFIGSGEQFF. CDR3 coding DNA: TGTGCCAGCAGCTTCATCGGGAGCGGTGAGCAGTTCTTC.

V is TRBV20-1 and J is TRBJ2-5; possibly TRBD1 for D (5 bases). The CDR3 sequence is 13 residues long. Germline CDR1 DFQATT, CDR2 SNEGSKA (reference sequence). Between the trimmed V and J ends, which lost 6 bases and 2 bases, there was a span of 13 bases. CDR3 bases: TGCAGTGCGTTGGACATTATTCAAGAGACCCAGTACTTC. It yields the protein CSALDIIQETQYF.

The chain recombines TRBV4-3 with TRBJ1-4, with a weak D call TRBD1 (5 bases). Germline lookup yields CDR1 LGHNA and CDR2 YSLEER. CDR3 length: 14 amino acids. The V gene lost 1 base and the J gene lost 11 bases, with 14 bases spanning the gap. This chain's CDR3 is CASSQGSYRGKLFF. DNA of the CDR3: TGCGCCAGCAGCCAAGGGAGTTATCGGGGGAAACTGTTTTTT.

This clonotype was seen only once. The chain is built from TRBV19 and TRBJ2-1; 14 bases are a match to TRBD2. CDR3 length: 16 residues. Germline V gene data show CDR1 as LNHDA and CDR2 as SQIVND (reference sequence). Trimming removed 3 bases from V and 9 bases from J; junction bases left unmatched: 7. This CDR3 is CASSMTTSGRASEQFF. CDR3 bases: TGTGCCAGTAGTATGACGACTAGCGGGAGGGCCAGTGAGCAGTTCTTC.

CDR3 coding DNA: TGTGCCAGCAGCCAAGATGGGACAGGGGCAACCTCTGGGGCCAACGTCCTGACTTTC. It codes for CASSQDGTGATSGANVLTF. The chain is built from TRBV7-9 and TRBJ2-6; the match to TRBD1 covers 10 bases. Germline loops: CDR1 SEHNR, CDR2 FQNEAQ (reference sequence). The CDR3 has 19 residues. Unmatched junction bases numbered 10, after V lost 5 bases and J lost 0 bases. Looking up the rest from reference TRBV7-9 and TRBJ2-6 gives the full variable domain: DTGVSQNPRHKITKRGQNVTFRCDPISEHNRLYWYRQTLGQGPEFLTYFQNEAQLEKSRLLSDRFSAERPKGSFSTLEIQRTEQGDSAMYLCASSQDGTGATSGANVLTFGAGSRLTVL.

This clonotype occurred once. Because the CDR3's place on the DNA is in doubt, the DNA is left out and the CDR3 is given as listed by TCRdb. This chain connects TRBV1 to TRBJ2-3; the table's D gene call, TRBD2, was not cross checked with the DNA. TRBV1 is an annotated pseudogene. The CDR3 is 15 amino acids in total, end residues counted. CDR3 sequence reads: CTSSQVGRGTDTQYF.

This clonotype appeared a single time. The chain combines TRBV19 with TRBJ2-3, with D unresolved. Trimming took 0 bases from V and 2 from J, leaving 3 bases between them. The CDR3 spans 13 residues. From germline, CDR1 is LNHDA and CDR2 SQIVND (reference sequence). CDR3 residues: CASSIDTTDTQYF. The CDR3 DNA follows: TGTGCCAGTAGTATAGACACCACAGATACGCAGTATTTT. Using reference TRBV19 and TRBJ2-3 for the parts outside the CDR3, the full variable domain is DGGITQSPKYLFRKEGQNVTLSCEQNLNHDAMYWYRQDPGQGLRLIYYSQIVNDFQKGDIAEGYSVSREKKESFPLTVTSAQKNPTAFYLCASSIDTTDTQYFGPGTRLTVL.

The J gene is TRBJ1-3, the V gene TRBV6-5; possible D gene TRBD1, 6 bases. V was trimmed by 0 bases and J by 2 bases, leaving 8 bases between them. The germline gives CDR1 MNHEY, CDR2 SVGAGI. This CDR3 comprises 15 residues. DNA for the CDR3: TGTGCCAGCAGTTACTCAGGACAGCCTGGAAACACCATATATTTT. It is translated as CASSYSGQPGNTIYF.

This chain joins TRBV29-1 and TRBJ1-1; D call uncertain. Trimming took off 5 bases at V and 2 bases at J, with 3 bases between the two ends. This CDR3 contains 10 residues. Germline CDR1 reads SQVTM; CDR2 reads ANQGSEA. The CDR3 is CSVKNTEAFF. The DNA of the CDR3 is TGCAGCGTTAAAAACACTGAAGCTTTCTTT.

This clonotype was recorded only once. The CDR3: CASSVGSSGYGYTF. CDR3 sequence (DNA): TGTGCCAGCAGCGTAGGTAGTAGCGGCTATGGCTACACCTTC. The gene calls are TRBV9 and TRBJ1-2; D unclear. V gave up 0 bases and J gave up 4 bases, with 10 bases separating them. CDR1 and CDR2 (germline): SGDLS, YYNGEE. This CDR3 region has 14 residues.

This clonotype is a singleton in its sample. The chain carries TRBV7-2 and TRBJ2-5, with D perhaps TRBD1 (6 bases). This CDR3 is 13 amino acids long. In germline, CDR1 is SGHTA, CDR2 FQGNSA. Trimming left V 0 bases short and J 4 bases short, with 6 bases between. The CDR3 DNA sequence: TGTGCCAGCAGCTTAGCCAGGGGAGAGACCCAGTACTTC. Translated: CASSLARGETQYF.

The V call is TRBV6-6, the J call TRBJ2-5, with 7 positions matching TRBD2. CDR1 and CDR2 from the germline V gene are MNHNY and SVGAGI (reference sequence). The CDR3 has 15 residues. The V segment lost 1 base and the J segment 1 base; nucleotides outside the gene matches: 3. CDR3 sequence reads: CASSYYQRGQETQYF. In DNA form, the CDR3 reads TGTGCCAGCAGTTACTATCAGCGGGGCCAAGAGACCCAGTACTTC.

This clonotype was seen once. V and J are TRBV6-2 or TRBV6-3 and TRBJ2-1, with 7 bases that match TRBD2. Germline CDR1 MNHEY, CDR2 SVGEGT. The CDR3 has 13 amino acids. The junction had 9 bases not matched to a gene; V was cut back by 2 bases and J by 14 bases. CDR3: CASSYTTSGMKFF. In DNA, the CDR3 is TGTGCCAGCAGTTACACGACCAGCGGGATGAAGTTCTTC.

The chain couples TRBV30 to TRBJ2-1; weak D call: TRBD2 (5 bases). Germline V gene data show CDR1 as GTSNPN and CDR2 as SVGIG (reference sequence). The CDR3 runs to 13 residues. Trimming took 0 bases from V and 10 from J, leaving 13 bases between them. CDR3 region: CAWSVSSGYEQFF. The CDR3 nucleotides read TGTGCCTGGAGTGTATCTTCGGGATACGAGCAGTTCTTC.

The chain couples TRBV12-3 or TRBV12-4 to TRBJ1-2, with D unresolved. CDR3 length: 13 residues. V was shortened by 1 base and J by 8 bases, with 11 bases between the two germline ends. The chain's CDR3 is CASSLVRFTGYTF. The DNA of the CDR3 is TGTGCCAGCAGTTTAGTTCGGTTCACAGGCTACACCTTC.

V and J are TRBV11-2 and TRBJ2-3; the D is unclear. The germline gives CDR1 SGHAT, CDR2 FQNNGV. The CDR3 has 12 residues. V lost 3 bases and J 8 bases, leaving 9 bases between the germline ends. The CDR3 spells CASSFSYPTQYF. The CDR3 DNA sequence: TGTGCCAGCAGCTTCAGCTATCCTACGCAGTATTTT.

In this sample, this clonotype turned up once. The gene calls are TRBV20-1 and TRBJ2-5, with D tentatively TRBD2 (5 bases). The germline V gene has CDR1 DFQATT and CDR2 SNEGSKA (reference sequence). V was cut by 6 bases and J by 1 base, with 12 bases left in between. CDR3 size: 13 residues. CDR3 nucleotides: TGCAGTGCGCTGCGGGCCGGCCAAGAGACCCAGTACTTC. This translates into CSALRAGQETQYF.

The chain recombines TRBV7-2 with TRBJ1-2; D is ambiguous. The V and J ends lost 4 bases and 0 bases respectively, with 9 bases between them. The CDR3 contains 14 residues. Germline V gene sequence: CDR1 SGHTA, CDR2 FQGNSA. CDR3 DNA sequence: TGTGCCAGCAGCTCTCGACCGACTAACTATGGCTACACCTTC. Translation: CASSSRPTNYGYTF.